A selection of T cell receptor beta chains follows, all from one sample in a study of beta chain features in type 1 diabetes. The protocol was immunoSEQ multiplex PCR, while the TCRdb copy is restricted to in-frame clones and leaves out a portion. This sample has tens of thousands of clones, with 40% to 60% found just once. Sequencing used Tregs from blood. These receptors all stem from a woman aged 40 to 50 with type 1 diabetes. Both conserved end residues are part of each CDR3. Each record gives: D gene, V gene, clone size, J gene, CDR3 DNA, CDR3 protein. A D gene is named only where the DNA matches it firmly. A clone size is listed for some rows: how often the clone was seen (once, few, many), or a class if it is expanded.

d_call: -
v_call: TRBV2
clone_size: few
j_call: TRBJ1-5
cdr3_nt: TGTGCCAGCAGTACCCTCGGACGGGGAAATCAGCCCCAGCATTTT
cdr3_aa: CASSTLGRGNQPQHF

d_call: TRBD1
v_call: TRBV5-1
clone_size: -
j_call: TRBJ2-5
cdr3_nt: TGCGCCAGCAGCCAAGGGGGCTCTAGGGAGACCCAGTACTTC
cdr3_aa: CASSQGGSRETQYF

d_call: TRBD1
v_call: TRBV4-3
clone_size: -
j_call: TRBJ2-7
cdr3_nt: TGCGCCAGCAGCCAAACAGGGGGAAACTACGAGCAGTACTTC
cdr3_aa: CASSQTGGNYEQYF

d_call: -
v_call: TRBV5-1
clone_size: few
j_call: TRBJ1-4
cdr3_nt: TGCGCCAGCAGCTCAAGGGAGTTGGGCGAAAAACTGTTTTTT
cdr3_aa: CASSSRELGEKLFF

d_call: TRBD2
v_call: TRBV5-1
clone_size: many
j_call: TRBJ2-3
cdr3_nt: TGCGCCAGCACCCTTAGCGGGGTCACAGATACGCAGTATTTT
cdr3_aa: CASTLSGVTDTQYF

d_call: -
v_call: TRBV7-9
clone_size: few
j_call: TRBJ1-1
cdr3_nt: TGTGCCAGCAGCTCAGCCGGGGGAACTGAAGCTTTCTTT
cdr3_aa: CASSSAGGTEAFF

d_call: -
v_call: TRBV5-6
clone_size: -
j_call: TRBJ1-1
cdr3_nt: TGTGCCAGCAGCTTGGCTGGGGGCAACACTGAAGCTTTCTTT
cdr3_aa: CASSLAGGNTEAFF

d_call: -
v_call: TRBV11-1
clone_size: few
j_call: TRBJ1-1
cdr3_nt: TGTGCCAGCAGCCCGGTACGGGTCCTGAACACTGAAGCTTTCTTT
cdr3_aa: CASSPVRVLNTEAFF

d_call: TRBD2
v_call: TRBV7-3
clone_size: -
j_call: TRBJ2-7
cdr3_nt: TGTGCCAGCAGCTTAACCCCATTGGTAGCGGGAGACTACGAGCAGTACTTC
cdr3_aa: CASSLTPLVAGDYEQYF

d_call: TRBD1
v_call: TRBV7-2
clone_size: -
j_call: TRBJ1-1
cdr3_nt: TGTGCCAGCAGACGTCCAGGACAGGGAGGAGGGAACACTGAAGCTTTCTTT
cdr3_aa: CASRRPGQGGGNTEAFF

d_call: -
v_call: TRBV10-3
clone_size: few
j_call: TRBJ2-3
cdr3_nt: TGTGCCATCAGTCCTGGACCAGGGTTAAGAGGAAATACGCAGTATTTT
cdr3_aa: CAISPGPGLRGNTQYF

d_call: -
v_call: TRBV2
clone_size: -
j_call: TRBJ2-1
cdr3_nt: TGTGCCAGCAGTACCGCAGGGAATGAGCAGTTCTTC
cdr3_aa: CASSTAGNEQFF

d_call: TRBD1
v_call: TRBV7-9
clone_size: few
j_call: TRBJ1-6
cdr3_nt: TGTGCCAGCAGCTCGAGACAGGGCCTAAATTCACCCCTCCACTTT
cdr3_aa: CASSSRQGLNSPLHF

d_call: TRBD1
v_call: TRBV4-2
clone_size: few
j_call: TRBJ2-7
cdr3_nt: TGTGCCAGCAGCCGGACCGGGACAGAATTCTACGAGCAGTACTTC
cdr3_aa: CASSRTGTEFYEQYF

d_call: -
v_call: TRBV30
clone_size: -
j_call: TRBJ1-4
cdr3_nt: TGTGCCTGGGCGGGACTGCACAATGAAAAACTGTTTTTT
cdr3_aa: CAWAGLHNEKLFF

d_call: TRBD2
v_call: TRBV10-3
clone_size: few
j_call: TRBJ2-5
cdr3_nt: TGTGCCATCAGTGCCACCGGGGGGCAAGAGACCCAGTACTTC
cdr3_aa: CAISATGGQETQYF

d_call: TRBD1
v_call: TRBV7-9
clone_size: -
j_call: TRBJ1-2
cdr3_nt: TGTGCCAGCAGCTGGGACAGTAGTGGCTACACCTTC
cdr3_aa: CASSWDSSGYTF

d_call: -
v_call: TRBV13
clone_size: -
j_call: TRBJ2-7
cdr3_nt: TGTGCCAGCAGCTTAGCCCCAAAGCCCGAGCAGTACTTC
cdr3_aa: CASSLAPKPEQYF

d_call: TRBD1
v_call: TRBV5-4
clone_size: -
j_call: TRBJ2-3
cdr3_nt: TGTGCCAGCAGCCGGACAGGGTTTAGCACAGATACGCAGTATTTT
cdr3_aa: CASSRTGFSTDTQYF

d_call: -
v_call: TRBV9
clone_size: -
j_call: TRBJ2-1
cdr3_nt: TGTGCCAGCAGCGTAGAGCCTACTAACTACAATGAGCAGTTCTTC
cdr3_aa: CASSVEPTNYNEQFF

d_call: -
v_call: TRBV28
clone_size: few
j_call: TRBJ2-1
cdr3_nt: TGTGCCAGCAGTTTGGCGGGAAGGGGGCAACGTGAGCAGTTCTTC
cdr3_aa: CASSLAGRGQREQFF

d_call: -
v_call: TRBV19
clone_size: -
j_call: TRBJ2-1
cdr3_nt: TGTGCCAGTACTGACAGGTACAATGAGCAGTTCTTC
cdr3_aa: CASTDRYNEQFF

d_call: -
v_call: TRBV5-6
clone_size: -
j_call: TRBJ2-7
cdr3_nt: TGTGCCAGCAGCTTGGCCAGGGTAGTCTCGGTCTACGAGCAGTACTTC
cdr3_aa: CASSLARVVSVYEQYF

d_call: TRBD2
v_call: TRBV11-2
clone_size: few
j_call: TRBJ2-1
cdr3_nt: TGTGCCAGCAGCTTAGGCCCCTTGCGGGGGGGATTGAGTGAGCAGTTCTTC
cdr3_aa: CASSLGPLRGGLSEQFF

d_call: -
v_call: TRBV6-6
clone_size: few
j_call: TRBJ2-5
cdr3_nt: TGTGCCTGCGGGGAGGGGGGGGCGGGGGAGACCCAGTACTTC
cdr3_aa: CACGEGGAGETQYF

d_call: -
v_call: TRBV5-1
clone_size: -
j_call: TRBJ1-1
cdr3_nt: TGCGCCAGCAGCTTGGGACTGGGGCTCGGTACTGAAGCTTTCTTT
cdr3_aa: CASSLGLGLGTEAFF

d_call: TRBD1
v_call: TRBV6-5
clone_size: -
j_call: TRBJ2-3
cdr3_nt: TGTGCCAGCAGTTACAGGGCGGGACAGGACAAGCAGTATTTT
cdr3_aa: CASSYRAGQDKQYF

d_call: -
v_call: TRBV7-2
clone_size: -
j_call: TRBJ1-1
cdr3_nt: TGTGCCAGCAGCCCAGAGGCCGCGATAATGAACACTGAAGCTTTCTTT
cdr3_aa: CASSPEAAIMNTEAFF

d_call: -
v_call: TRBV5-1
clone_size: -
j_call: TRBJ2-1
cdr3_nt: TGCGCCAGCAGCGGAAAGGGGGGGCCGGGTGAGCAGTTCTTC
cdr3_aa: CASSGKGGPGEQFF

d_call: -
v_call: TRBV11-1
clone_size: -
j_call: TRBJ1-6
cdr3_nt: TGTGCCAGCAGCCCACAGGGTTACCCTTCACCCCTCCACTTT
cdr3_aa: CASSPQGYPSPLHF

d_call: TRBD1
v_call: TRBV25-1
clone_size: -
j_call: TRBJ2-3
cdr3_nt: TGTGCCAGCAGTCCCTCCCACGGGACAGGGTTCGCAGATACGCAGTATTTT
cdr3_aa: CASSPSHGTGFADTQYF

d_call: -
v_call: TRBV7-3
clone_size: -
j_call: TRBJ1-3
cdr3_nt: TGTGCCAGCAGCTTAACGAGCGGCACTGGAAACACCATATATTTT
cdr3_aa: CASSLTSGTGNTIYF

d_call: -
v_call: TRBV18
clone_size: -
j_call: TRBJ1-2
cdr3_nt: TGTGCCAGCTCACCGGACAGCAACTATGGCTACACCTTC
cdr3_aa: CASSPDSNYGYTF

d_call: -
v_call: TRBV5-6
clone_size: few
j_call: TRBJ2-3
cdr3_nt: TGTGCCAGCAGCGAAGGCAGGTGGGAGAGCACAGATACGCAGTATTTT
cdr3_aa: CASSEGRWESTDTQYF

d_call: -
v_call: TRBV5-6
clone_size: -
j_call: TRBJ2-3
cdr3_nt: TGTGCCAGCACAGGGGTCACAGATACGCAGTATTTT
cdr3_aa: CASTGVTDTQYF

d_call: TRBD2
v_call: TRBV5-6
clone_size: -
j_call: TRBJ2-5
cdr3_nt: TGTGCCAGCAGCTCACTAGCGGGGCACCAAGAGACCCAGTACTTC
cdr3_aa: CASSSLAGHQETQYF

d_call: -
v_call: TRBV5-1
clone_size: once
j_call: TRBJ1-5
cdr3_nt: TGCGCCAGCAGCATGGGCGGGGTGGAGAACAATCAGCCCCAGCATTTT
cdr3_aa: CASSMGGVENNQPQHF

d_call: -
v_call: TRBV18
clone_size: few
j_call: TRBJ2-1
cdr3_nt: TGTGCCAGCTCACCCACACCGTACAATGAGCAGTTCTTC
cdr3_aa: CASSPTPYNEQFF

d_call: -
v_call: TRBV30
clone_size: once
j_call: TRBJ1-6
cdr3_nt: TGTGCCTGGCGGGGAGGGGGTTCTTCACCCCTCCACTTT
cdr3_aa: CAWRGGGSSPLHF

d_call: -
v_call: TRBV19
clone_size: -
j_call: TRBJ1-1
cdr3_nt: TGTGCCAGTAGTCCCCGGACAGCCCCGAACACTGAAGCTTTCTTT
cdr3_aa: CASSPRTAPNTEAFF

d_call: TRBD2
v_call: TRBV6-5
clone_size: few
j_call: TRBJ2-1
cdr3_nt: TGTGCCAGCAGCGTGGCTAGCGGGAGGGAGCAGTTCTTC
cdr3_aa: CASSVASGREQFF

d_call: TRBD1
v_call: TRBV30
clone_size: -
j_call: TRBJ2-7
cdr3_nt: TGTGCCTGGGCCCCCTTAGGGGACAGGGGGTTCGACGAGCAGTACTTC
cdr3_aa: CAWAPLGDRGFDEQYF

d_call: -
v_call: TRBV7-8
clone_size: -
j_call: TRBJ2-1
cdr3_nt: TGTGCCAGCAGCCTCATGCGGGACTCGTCCAATGAGCAGTTCTTC
cdr3_aa: CASSLMRDSSNEQFF